This is a list of T cell receptor beta chains from one sample in a study of cytomegalovirus exposure and HLA in healthy donors. TCRdb keeps only in-frame clones here, not all; method: immunoSEQ multiplex PCR. Of 150,000 to 200,000 clones listed, 70% to 90% were seen once; the top ten hold 2.5% to 3%. Sequencing was carried out using PBMCs. The receptor set was obtained from a man younger than 30 in good health and CMV-seronegative. The CDR3 runs from the conserved cysteine through the conserved F or W. D genes are given only for firm matches. Size values are once, few and many counts, or a class for expanded clones, and some rows have none.

v_gene	abundance	d_gene	j_gene	CDR3aa	CDR3nt
TRBV11-3	once	TRBD2	TRBJ2-3	CASSLGLAGSTDTQYF	TGTGCCAGCAGCTTGGGACTAGCGGGGAGCACAGATACGCAGTATTTT
TRBV27	-	TRBD1	TRBJ2-7	CASRPDSGQGAYEQYF	TGTGCCAGCAGACCGGACTCGGGACAGGGGGCCTACGAGCAGTACTTC
TRBV19	-	-	TRBJ1-5	CASSTLTAGYNQPQHF	TGTGCCAGTAGTACCCTTACAGCGGGGTACAATCAGCCCCAGCATTTT
TRBV11-3	once	TRBD2	TRBJ2-1	CASSLMLRGGNSGEQFF	TGTGCCAGCAGCTTAATGTTGCGGGGGGGGAATAGTGGTGAGCAGTTCTTC
TRBV19	once	-	TRBJ1-6	CASSIDQGNSPLHF	TGTGCCAGTAGTATAGATCAGGGGAATTCACCCCTCCACTTT
TRBV7-9	few	-	TRBJ1-2	CASSLEVRGDGYTF	TGTGCCAGCAGCTTAGAGGTGCGGGGGGATGGCTACACCTTC
TRBV6-1	-	-	TRBJ1-5	CASSQDTAYQPQHF	TGTGCCAGCAGTCAGGACACGGCATATCAGCCCCAGCATTTT
TRBV27	-	TRBD2	TRBJ2-2	CASSLSSGYTGELFF	TGTGCCAGCAGTTTATCTAGCGGGTACACCGGGGAGCTGTTTTTT
TRBV28	-	-	TRBJ1-5	CASSLYRGSNQPQHF	TGTGCCAGCAGTTTATATAGAGGATCCAATCAGCCCCAGCATTTT
TRBV5-1	-	-	TRBJ1-1	CASSLGATTEAFF	TGCGCCAGCAGCTTGGGGGCAACCACTGAAGCTTTCTTT
TRBV11-2	-	-	TRBJ1-3	CASSLDLFSGNTIYF	TGTGCCAGCAGCTTAGATCTGTTCAGTGGAAACACCATATATTTT
TRBV12-5	-	TRBD2	TRBJ2-2	CASGDLAGRDTGELFF	TGTGCTAGTGGTGACCTAGCGGGAAGGGACACCGGGGAGCTGTTTTTT
TRBV19	-	-	TRBJ1-5	CASSTLHSGTGRNQPQHF	TGTGCCAGTAGTACTCTACACTCGGGAACAGGGCGAAATCAGCCCCAGCATTTT
TRBV5-1	-	TRBD1	TRBJ1-1	CASSLGGQKMNTEAFF	TGCGCCAGCAGCTTGGGGGGACAGAAAATGAACACTGAAGCTTTCTTT
TRBV2	-	TRBD1	TRBJ1-5	CASSGTGGREPQHF	TGTGCCAGCAGTGGGACAGGGGGCAGGGAGCCCCAGCATTTT
TRBV10-3	-	-	TRBJ2-5	CAISPSLEAKETQYF	TGTGCCATCAGCCCTAGTCTGGAAGCAAAAGAGACCCAGTACTTC
TRBV7-2	-	-	TRBJ2-7	CASSRPGQSYEQYF	TGTGCCAGCAGCCGACCCGGACAGAGCTACGAGCAGTACTTC
TRBV6-1	-	-	TRBJ1-1	CASSVTLGGTEAFF	TGTGCCAGCAGTGTGACCTTAGGGGGCACTGAAGCTTTCTTT
TRBV5-1	-	-	TRBJ1-1	CASTIETQGTEAFF	TGCGCCAGCACCATTGAAACTCAGGGCACTGAAGCTTTCTTT
TRBV9	-	-	TRBJ2-5	CASGSGSGQETQYF	TGTGCCAGCGGTAGTGGGTCGGGGCAAGAGACCCAGTACTTC
TRBV6-4	-	-	TRBJ2-2	CASSAGDTGELFF	TGTGCCAGCAGTGCGGGGGACACCGGGGAGCTGTTTTTT
TRBV4-3	-	TRBD1	TRBJ2-6	CASSHKQGLLAGANVLTF	TGCGCCAGCAGCCATAAACAGGGGCTGCTCGCTGGGGCCAACGTCCTGACTTTC
TRBV11-2	-	-	TRBJ2-7	CASSLRLAETVSYEQYF	TGTGCCAGCAGCTTACGGTTAGCGGAAACGGTCTCCTACGAGCAGTACTTC
TRBV14	-	-	TRBJ1-1	CASSQLAVGTEAFF	TGTGCCAGCAGTCAACTAGCGGTGGGAACTGAAGCTTTCTTT
TRBV11-2	-	TRBD2	TRBJ2-6	CASSFAGGRGANVLTF	TGTGCCAGCAGCTTCGCGGGGGGGCGTGGGGCCAACGTCCTGACTTTC
TRBV7-2	-	-	TRBJ1-6	CASSLVSSYNSPLHF	TGTGCCAGCAGCTTAGTGTCTTCCTATAATTCACCCCTCCACTTT
TRBV5-6	-	TRBD1	TRBJ1-5	CASSSFLDRGGYSNQPQHF	TGTGCCAGCAGCTCATTTTTGGACAGGGGGGGTTATAGCAATCAGCCCCAGCATTTT
TRBV7-6	-	-	TRBJ2-1	CASSPVDYLEGEQFF	TGTGCCAGCAGCCCGGTGGACTATCTTGAGGGTGAGCAGTTCTTC
TRBV2	-	-	TRBJ1-2	CASSSGTSRGYTF	TGTGCCAGCAGTTCCGGGACATCGAGAGGCTACACCTTC
TRBV6-5	-	TRBD2	TRBJ2-1	CAIRVGGGNNEQFF	TGTGCCATCAGGGTTGGCGGGGGGAACAATGAGCAGTTCTTC
TRBV7-9	once	TRBD1	TRBJ1-4	CASSQRDRVDEKLFF	TGTGCCAGCAGTCAAAGGGACAGGGTCGACGAAAAACTGTTTTTT
TRBV29-1	-	-	TRBJ2-3	CSVPSASSTDTQYF	TGCAGCGTCCCTAGCGCCTCAAGCACAGATACGCAGTATTTT
TRBV30	-	-	TRBJ1-5	CAWTLTGENQPQHF	TGTGCCTGGACCCTAACGGGGGAAAATCAGCCCCAGCATTTT
TRBV9	-	-	TRBJ2-7	CASSVVEYEQYF	TGTGCCAGCAGCGTAGTGGAGTACGAGCAGTACTTC
TRBV11-2	-	-	TRBJ1-2	CASSLMGANYGYTF	TGTGCCAGCAGCTTAATGGGGGCGAACTATGGCTACACCTTC
TRBV2	-	TRBD1	TRBJ1-3	CASSEYRGRSGNTIYF	TGTGCCAGCAGTGAGTACAGGGGAAGGTCTGGAAACACCATATATTTT